The clone carrying this T cell receptor (beta chain) was seen a handful of times. Germline V gene data show CDR1 as MDHEN and CDR2 as SYDVKM. The CDR3 consists of 17 residues. V shed 4 bases, J shed 4 bases, and the junction held 14 bases outside the gene matches. TCRdb itself ran the RT-PCR reads through MiXCR, one entry per CDR3 protein. The sample comprises about 700,000 distinct CDR3 sequences, around 14% of which are singletons, and 3.6% rests with the top ten. The chain links TRBV28 to TRBJ2-7; 9 nucleotides line up with TRBD2. The specimen was memory CD4+ T cells from blood. The source is a female donor in good health, serving as a healthy control. In DNA, the CDR3 is TGTGCCAGCAGTTCCGCGTTGGGTAGCGGGAGTACGTACGAGCAGTACTTC. This sequence encodes CASSSALGSGSTYEQYF.